This T cell receptor beta chain was recovered during a study of cytomegalovirus exposure and HLA in healthy donors. Across the whole study: An early release of data contained approximately 80 million unique TCRs, which came from HLA-typed donors. There were 350 to 450 genotyped donors. Of these, 81% fell in the genetic ancestry cluster associated with self-reported Caucasian donors. General observations from the study: Cytomegalovirus-associated status was assigned to about 160 TCR beta chains. A classifier reportedly called cytomegalovirus status with high sensitivity and specificity.

A remark on this clone: Its antigen is still unknown.

The PCR employed 60 Vbeta primers together with 13 Jbeta primers. Data came from immunoSEQ multiplex PCR; TCRdb stores just in-frame clones and leaves some out. Of 100,000 to 150,000 clones listed, over 60% are singletons. Trimming at V came to 2 bases and at J to 6 bases, leaving 5 bases not matched to a gene. This CDR3 has 15 residues. In germline, CDR1 is MGHDK, CDR2 SYGVNS. The V gene is TRBV25-1, the J gene TRBJ1-5; 9 nucleotides align to TRBD1. Material: PBMCs. The TCR comes from a young man in good health and CMV-seronegative. For the CDR3, the DNA is TGTGCCAGCAGTGAAGGACAGGGGCTTAGTCAGCCCCAGCATTTT. Its protein product is CASSEGQGLSQPQHF.